These T cell receptor beta chains were read from a single sample in a study of Ad26.COV2.S vaccination and SARS-CoV-2 variants. Profiling relied on immunoSEQ multiplex PCR, and the TCRdb table lists in-frame clones only, not all of them. The data contain approximately 400,000 clones, 83% of them seen just once; the ten biggest clones take up 7.4%. Sequences were derived from peripheral blood, sampled in a trial of Ad26.COV2.S vaccine versus placebo. All receptors derive from a person aged 18 to 65 who received the Ad26.COV2.S COVID-19 vaccine or a placebo. CDR3s include the opening cysteine and the closing phenylalanine or tryptophan. A D gene is named only where the DNA matches it firmly. Clone size, where shown, is once, few, many, or a class for clones that have expanded.

>once|TRBD2|TRBV15|TRBJ2-1
CATSRGGLAGEDEQFF
TGTGCCACCAGCAGAGGGGGACTAGCGGGAGAAGATGAGCAGTTCTTC
>-|-|TRBV28|TRBJ1-2
CASSSPGEANYGYTF
TGTGCCAGCAGTTCCCCAGGGGAAGCAAACTATGGCTACACCTTC
>-|-|TRBV27|TRBJ1-1
CASGPGQMNTEAFF
TGTGCCAGCGGTCCAGGGCAGATGAACACTGAAGCTTTCTTT
>-|-|TRBV12-3/TRBV12-4|TRBJ1-1
CASRDSYTEAFF
TGTGCCAGCAGGGACAGCTACACTGAAGCTTTCTTT
>few|-|TRBV27|TRBJ2-7
CASSYRNSRYEQYF
TGTGCCAGCAGTTACCGAAATTCGAGGTACGAGCAGTACTTC
>-|TRBD1|TRBV19|TRBJ2-4
CASTPWAGGLGKNIQYF
TGTGCCAGTACCCCCTGGGCAGGGGGTTTGGGCAAAAACATTCAGTACTTC
>-|-|TRBV4-1|TRBJ1-5
CASSQDPGLPDQPQHF
TGCGCCAGCAGCCAAGACCCCGGACTGCCCGATCAGCCCCAGCATTTT
>-|-|TRBV7-9|TRBJ1-2
CASSFLVYEGVDGYTF
TGTGCCAGCAGCTTTTTGGTGTATGAAGGGGTCGACGGCTACACCTTC
>-|-|TRBV9|TRBJ2-7
CASSVRGREEFEQYF
TGTGCCAGCAGCGTCCGGGGCAGAGAAGAATTCGAGCAGTACTTC
>-|-|TRBV4-1|TRBJ2-5
CASSQGSGLEETQYF
TGCGCCAGCAGCCAAGGGAGCGGATTAGAAGAGACCCAGTACTTC
>-|TRBD1|TRBV5-6|TRBJ1-2
CASSLGGQYGYTF
TGTGCCAGCAGCTTGGGGGGACAGTATGGCTACACCTTC
>once|-|TRBV7-3|TRBJ1-1
CASSPSQGGAFF
TGTGCCAGCAGCCCCTCCCAGGGAGGCGCTTTCTTT
>-|TRBD1|TRBV7-8|TRBJ1-1
CASSTRTGNTEAFF
TGTGCCAGCAGCACCCGGACAGGGAACACTGAAGCTTTCTTT
>-|TRBD1|TRBV29-1|TRBJ1-6
CSVGQGGIGDSPLHF
TGCAGCGTTGGACAGGGGGGAATAGGCGATTCACCCCTCCACTTT
>-|-|TRBV11-3|TRBJ1-1
CASSSRRGGTEAFF
TGTGCCAGCAGCTCCCGGAGGGGGGGAACTGAAGCTTTCTTT
>-|-|TRBV7-9|TRBJ1-2
CASSLQAPIMGYTF
TGTGCCAGCAGCCTACAGGCCCCGATAATGGGCTACACCTTC
>-|TRBD1|TRBV11-3|TRBJ1-2
CASSPGGDRGYGYGYTF
TGTGCCAGCAGCCCCGGGGGGGACAGGGGTTACGGCTATGGCTACACCTTC
>-|TRBD1|TRBV5-6|TRBJ2-5
CASSPIQGGQETQYF
TGTGCCAGCAGCCCCATACAGGGGGGACAAGAGACCCAGTACTTC
>-|TRBD1|TRBV7-3|TRBJ2-3
CASSSQHRGLGTDTQYF
TGTGCCAGCAGCTCGCAACACAGGGGTTTGGGCACAGATACGCAGTATTTT
>-|-|TRBV6-5|TRBJ2-7
CASSYSIGGATYEQYF
TGTGCCAGCAGTTACTCGATAGGGGGGGCGACCTACGAGCAGTACTTC
>-|TRBD1|TRBV3-1/TRBV3-2|TRBJ1-2
CASSQVQTGHGYTF
TGTGCCAGCAGCCAAGTCCAGACAGGGCATGGCTACACCTTC
>-|-|TRBV19|TRBJ2-3
CASSIAGRTQYF
TGTGCCAGTAGTATAGCGGGGCGTACGCAGTATTTT
>-|-|TRBV6-2/TRBV6-3|TRBJ1-1
CASSYGADTEAFF
TGTGCCAGCAGTTACGGGGCGGACACTGAAGCTTTCTTT
>few|-|TRBV7-2|TRBJ1-5
CASSLDPGRPQHF
TGTGCCAGCAGCTTAGACCCCGGGCGGCCCCAGCATTTT
>-|-|TRBV6-5|TRBJ1-3
CASSYSIFRSGNTIYF
TGTGCCAGCAGTTACTCGATATTCCGCTCTGGAAACACCATATATTTT
>-|-|TRBV4-2|TRBJ2-2
CASSQHGINTGELFF
TGTGCCAGCAGCCAACACGGGATCAACACCGGGGAGCTGTTTTTT
>-|TRBD1|TRBV25-1|TRBJ2-3
CASRGQTDTQYF
TGTGCCAGCAGGGGACAGACAGATACGCAGTATTTT
>-|TRBD1|TRBV2|TRBJ2-7
CASSAGQGRGEQYF
TGTGCCAGCAGTGCGGGACAGGGGAGAGGTGAGCAGTACTTC
>-|-|TRBV19|TRBJ1-2
CASSIRNYGYTF
TGTGCCAGTAGTATACGGAACTATGGCTACACCTTC
>-|TRBD2|TRBV11-3|TRBJ2-3
CASRLAAGGVLDTQYF
TGTGCCAGCAGACTCGCTGCGGGAGGTGTATTAGATACGCAGTATTTT
>-|TRBD1|TRBV4-1|TRBJ2-4
CASSLPGQKAKNIQYF
TGCGCCAGCAGCCTCCCGGGACAGAAAGCCAAAAACATTCAGTACTTC
>-|-|TRBV11-3|TRBJ1-2
CASSLVRVGGYTF
TGTGCCAGCAGCTTGGTCCGGGTTGGGGGCTACACCTTC
>-|TRBD1|TRBV7-2|TRBJ2-3
CASSTPAKGARTDTQYF
TGTGCCAGCAGCACCCCGGCGAAGGGGGCAAGGACAGATACGCAGTATTTT
>-|TRBD1|TRBV4-3|TRBJ2-7
CASSQRTGGTYEQYF
TGCGCCAGCAGCCAAAGGACAGGGGGTACCTACGAGCAGTACTTC
>-|-|TRBV2|TRBJ2-3
CASRALGHTDTQYF
TGTGCCAGCAGGGCCCTGGGGCACACAGATACGCAGTATTTT
>once|TRBD1|TRBV27|TRBJ1-2
CASSRHTTGDYGYTF
TGTGCCAGCAGCCGACACACCACAGGGGACTATGGCTACACCTTC
>-|TRBD2|TRBV10-3|TRBJ2-7
CAISGSGRASHEQYF
TGTGCCATCAGTGGGAGCGGGAGGGCCAGCCACGAGCAGTACTTC
>-|TRBD1|TRBV27|TRBJ2-1
CASSSKQGNEQFF
TGTGCCAGCAGTAGCAAACAGGGGAATGAGCAGTTCTTC